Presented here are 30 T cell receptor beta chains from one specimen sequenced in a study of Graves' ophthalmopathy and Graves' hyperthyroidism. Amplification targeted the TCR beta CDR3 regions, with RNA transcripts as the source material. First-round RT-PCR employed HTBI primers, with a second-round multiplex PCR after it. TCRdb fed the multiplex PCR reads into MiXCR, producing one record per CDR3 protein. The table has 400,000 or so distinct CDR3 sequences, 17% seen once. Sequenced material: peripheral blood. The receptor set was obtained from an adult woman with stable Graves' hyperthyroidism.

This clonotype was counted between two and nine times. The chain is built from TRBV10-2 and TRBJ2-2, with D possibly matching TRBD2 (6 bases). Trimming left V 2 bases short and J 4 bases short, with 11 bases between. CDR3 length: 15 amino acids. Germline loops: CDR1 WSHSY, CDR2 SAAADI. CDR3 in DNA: TGCGCCAGCAGTGAGAGGCGGGGAAGCACCGGGGAGCTGTTTTTT. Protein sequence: CASSERRGSTGELFF.

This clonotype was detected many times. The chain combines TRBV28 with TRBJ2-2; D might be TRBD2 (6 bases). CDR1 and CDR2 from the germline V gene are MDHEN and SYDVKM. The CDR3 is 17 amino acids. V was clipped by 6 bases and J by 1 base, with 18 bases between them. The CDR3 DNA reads TGTGCCAGCAGCCTAACCTTGAGTAGCGGGAACACCGGGGAGCTGTTTTTT. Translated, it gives CASSLTLSSGNTGELFF.

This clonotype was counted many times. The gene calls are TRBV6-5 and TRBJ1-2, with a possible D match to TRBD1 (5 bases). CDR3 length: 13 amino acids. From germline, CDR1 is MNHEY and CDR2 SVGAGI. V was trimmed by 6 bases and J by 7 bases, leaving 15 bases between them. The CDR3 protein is CASRTGAGSGYTF. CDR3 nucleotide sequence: TGTGCCAGCAGAACGGGTGCAGGGTCTGGCTACACCTTC.

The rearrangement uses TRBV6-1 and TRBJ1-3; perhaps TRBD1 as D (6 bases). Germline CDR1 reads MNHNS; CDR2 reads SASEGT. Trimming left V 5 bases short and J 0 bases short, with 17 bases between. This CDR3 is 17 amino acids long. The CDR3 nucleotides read TGTGCCAGCAGTCCAGAGGGGGGAAGGGTCTCTGGAAACACCATATATTTT. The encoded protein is CASSPEGGRVSGNTIYF.

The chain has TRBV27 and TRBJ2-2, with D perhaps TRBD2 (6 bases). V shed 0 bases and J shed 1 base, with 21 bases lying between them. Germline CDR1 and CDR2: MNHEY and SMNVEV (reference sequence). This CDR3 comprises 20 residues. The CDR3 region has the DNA TGTGCCAGCAGTTTATCGTACGGTAGAGACGGGACTGTGAACACCGGGGAGCTGTTTTTT. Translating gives CASSLSYGRDGTVNTGELFF.

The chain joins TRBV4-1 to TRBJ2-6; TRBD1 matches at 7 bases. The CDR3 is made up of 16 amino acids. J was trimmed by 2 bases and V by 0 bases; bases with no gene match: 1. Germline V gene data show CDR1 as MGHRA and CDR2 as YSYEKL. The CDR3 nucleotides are TGCGCCAGCAGCCAAGAGACAGGGACTGGGGCCAACGTCCTGACTTTC. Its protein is CASSQETGTGANVLTF.

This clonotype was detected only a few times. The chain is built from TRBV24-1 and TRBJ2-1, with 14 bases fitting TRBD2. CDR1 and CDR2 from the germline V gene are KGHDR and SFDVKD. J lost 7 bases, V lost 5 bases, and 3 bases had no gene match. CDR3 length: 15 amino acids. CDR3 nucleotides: TGTGCCACCAGTGCGGGACTAGCGGGAGCAAATGAGCAGTTCTTC. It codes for CATSAGLAGANEQFF.

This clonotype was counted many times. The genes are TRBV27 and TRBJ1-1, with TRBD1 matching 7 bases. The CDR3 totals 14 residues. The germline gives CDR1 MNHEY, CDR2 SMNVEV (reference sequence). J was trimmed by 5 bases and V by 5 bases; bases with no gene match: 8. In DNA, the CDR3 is TGTGCCAGCAGTGAACAGGGGAGGGAAACTGAAGCTTTCTTT. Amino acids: CASSEQGRETEAFF.

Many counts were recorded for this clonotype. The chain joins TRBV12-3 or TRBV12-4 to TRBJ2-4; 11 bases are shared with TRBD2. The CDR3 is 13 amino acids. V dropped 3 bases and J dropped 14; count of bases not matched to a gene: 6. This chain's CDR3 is CASSFSGRAPKYF. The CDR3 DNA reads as TGTGCCAGCAGTTTTAGCGGGAGGGCCCCCAAGTACTTC.

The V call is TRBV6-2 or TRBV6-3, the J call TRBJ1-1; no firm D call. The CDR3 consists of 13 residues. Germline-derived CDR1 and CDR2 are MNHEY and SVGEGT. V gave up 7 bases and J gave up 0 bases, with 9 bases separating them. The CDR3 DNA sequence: TGTGCCAGCAACAGAATTTTGAACACTGAAGCTTTCTTT. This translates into CASNRILNTEAFF.

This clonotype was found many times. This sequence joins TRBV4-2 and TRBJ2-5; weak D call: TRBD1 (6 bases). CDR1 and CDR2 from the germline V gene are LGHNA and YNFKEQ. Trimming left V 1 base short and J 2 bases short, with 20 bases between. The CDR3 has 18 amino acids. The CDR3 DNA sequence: TGTGCCAGCAGCCAAGGGCACAGCATAGGGGGTCTTCAAGAGACCCAGTACTTC. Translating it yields CASSQGHSIGGLQETQYF.

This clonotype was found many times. CDR3 nucleotides: TGTGCCAGCAGCTTAGCGAAAAAATGGCAGGGGAACTCTGGAAACACCATATATTTT. Its translation: CASSLAKKWQGNSGNTIYF. The chain uses TRBV7-6 and TRBJ1-3; a possible D gene is TRBD1 (6 bases). This CDR3 contains 19 residues. CDR1 and CDR2 from the germline V gene are SGHVS and FNYEAQ. V shed 0 bases and J shed 0 bases, with 18 bases lying between them.

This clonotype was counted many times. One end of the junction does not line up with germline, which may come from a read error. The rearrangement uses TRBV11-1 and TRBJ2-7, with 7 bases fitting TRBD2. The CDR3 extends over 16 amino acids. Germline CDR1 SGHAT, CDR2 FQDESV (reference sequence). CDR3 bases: TGTGCCGGCAGCCCCCCTGGGGGGGGGAATATCTACGAGCAGTACTTC. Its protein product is CAGSPPGGGNIYEQYF. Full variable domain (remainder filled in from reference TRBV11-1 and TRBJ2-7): EAEVAQSPRYKITEKSQAVAFWCDPISGHATLYWYRQILGQGPELLVQFQDESVVDDSQLPKDRFSAERLKGVDSTLKIQPAELGDSAMYLCAGSPPGGGNIYEQYFGPGTRLTVT.

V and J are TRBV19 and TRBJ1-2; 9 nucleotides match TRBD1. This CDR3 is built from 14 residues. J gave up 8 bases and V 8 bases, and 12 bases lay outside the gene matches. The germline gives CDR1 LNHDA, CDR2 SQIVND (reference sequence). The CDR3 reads CASWKTGGLRGYTF. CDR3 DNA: TGTGCCAGTTGGAAGACAGGGGGGCTTCGCGGCTACACCTTC.

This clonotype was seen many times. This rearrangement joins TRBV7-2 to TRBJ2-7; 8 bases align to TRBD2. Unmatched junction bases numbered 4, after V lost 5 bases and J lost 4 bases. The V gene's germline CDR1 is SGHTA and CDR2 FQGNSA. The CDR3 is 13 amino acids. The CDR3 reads CASSLTSGYEQYF. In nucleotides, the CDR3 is TGTGCCAGCAGCCTCACTAGCGGATACGAGCAGTACTTC.

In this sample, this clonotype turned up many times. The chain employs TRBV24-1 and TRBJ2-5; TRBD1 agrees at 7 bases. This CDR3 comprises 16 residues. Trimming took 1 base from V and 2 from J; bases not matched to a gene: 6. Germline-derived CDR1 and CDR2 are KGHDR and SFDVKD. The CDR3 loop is CATSDLGDSIQETQYF. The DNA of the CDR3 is TGTGCCACCAGTGATTTAGGGGACAGCATACAAGAGACCCAGTACTTC.

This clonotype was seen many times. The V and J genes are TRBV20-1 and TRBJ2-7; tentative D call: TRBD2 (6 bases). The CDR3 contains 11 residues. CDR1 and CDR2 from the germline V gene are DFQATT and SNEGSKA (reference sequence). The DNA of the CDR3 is TGCCCCCGCGGGGAGCCCTACGAGCAGTACTTC. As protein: CPRGEPYEQYF.

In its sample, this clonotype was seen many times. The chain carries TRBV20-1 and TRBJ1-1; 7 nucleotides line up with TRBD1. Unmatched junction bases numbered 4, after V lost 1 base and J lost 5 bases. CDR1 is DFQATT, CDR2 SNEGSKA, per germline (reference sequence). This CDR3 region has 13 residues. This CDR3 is CSARGPTGTEAFF. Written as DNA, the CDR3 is TGCAGTGCTAGAGGACCGACAGGGACTGAAGCTTTCTTT.

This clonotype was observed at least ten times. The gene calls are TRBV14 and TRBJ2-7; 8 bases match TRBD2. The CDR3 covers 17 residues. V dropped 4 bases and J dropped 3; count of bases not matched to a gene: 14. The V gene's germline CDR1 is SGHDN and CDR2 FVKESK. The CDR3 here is CASSLARGTSLFYEQYF. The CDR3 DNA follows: TGTGCCAGCAGCCTTGCGCGCGGGACTAGTCTTTTCTACGAGCAGTACTTC.

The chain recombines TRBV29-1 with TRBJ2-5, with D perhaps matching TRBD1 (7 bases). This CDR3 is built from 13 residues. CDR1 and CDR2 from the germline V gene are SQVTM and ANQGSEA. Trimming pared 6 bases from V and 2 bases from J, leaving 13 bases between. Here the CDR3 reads CSVTSGGQETQYF. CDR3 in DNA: TGCAGCGTCACCTCAGGGGGGCAAGAGACCCAGTACTTC.

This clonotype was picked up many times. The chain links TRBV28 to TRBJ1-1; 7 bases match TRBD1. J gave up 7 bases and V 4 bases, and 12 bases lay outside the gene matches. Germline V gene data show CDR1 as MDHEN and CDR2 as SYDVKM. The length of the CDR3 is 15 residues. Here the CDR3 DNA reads TGTGCCAGCAGTTCGCACATCCTTGACAGGGTTGAAGCTTTCTTT. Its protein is CASSSHILDRVEAFF.

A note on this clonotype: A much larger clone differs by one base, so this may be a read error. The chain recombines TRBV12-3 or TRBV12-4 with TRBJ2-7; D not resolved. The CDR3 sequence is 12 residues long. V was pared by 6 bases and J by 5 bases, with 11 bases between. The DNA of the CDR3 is TGTGCCAGCAGGGGCCCGGGCCACGAGCAGTACGTC. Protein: CASRGPGHEQYV.

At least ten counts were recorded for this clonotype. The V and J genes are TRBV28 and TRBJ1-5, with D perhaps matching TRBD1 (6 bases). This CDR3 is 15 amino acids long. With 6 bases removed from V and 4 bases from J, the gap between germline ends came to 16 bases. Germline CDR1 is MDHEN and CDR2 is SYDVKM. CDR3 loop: CASRAMAGVNQPQHF. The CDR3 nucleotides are TGTGCCAGCAGGGCTATGGCAGGGGTTAATCAGCCCCAGCATTTT.

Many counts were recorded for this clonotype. CDR3 in DNA: TGTGCCAGCAGTGAAGGACCAACCCGAAATCAGCCCCAGCATTTT. It codes for CASSEGPTRNQPQHF. The V gene is TRBV6-1, the J gene TRBJ1-5, with D unclear. V was trimmed by 1 base and J by 4 bases, leaving 11 bases between them. Germline V lookup: CDR1 MNHNS, CDR2 SASEGT. This CDR3 has 15 residues.

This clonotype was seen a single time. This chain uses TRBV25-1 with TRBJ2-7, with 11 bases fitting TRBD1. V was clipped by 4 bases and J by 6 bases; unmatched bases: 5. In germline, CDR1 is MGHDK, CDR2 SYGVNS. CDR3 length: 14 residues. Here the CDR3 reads CASSGRDRGTEQYF. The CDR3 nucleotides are TGTGCCAGCAGTGGACGGGACAGGGGGACCGAGCAGTACTTC.

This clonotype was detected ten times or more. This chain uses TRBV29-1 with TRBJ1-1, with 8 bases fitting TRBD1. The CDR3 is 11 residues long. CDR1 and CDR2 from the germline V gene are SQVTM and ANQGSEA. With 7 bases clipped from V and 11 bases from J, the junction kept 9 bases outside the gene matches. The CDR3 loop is CSGRQGYWAFF. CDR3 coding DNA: TGCAGCGGTCGACAGGGGTATTGGGCTTTCTTT.

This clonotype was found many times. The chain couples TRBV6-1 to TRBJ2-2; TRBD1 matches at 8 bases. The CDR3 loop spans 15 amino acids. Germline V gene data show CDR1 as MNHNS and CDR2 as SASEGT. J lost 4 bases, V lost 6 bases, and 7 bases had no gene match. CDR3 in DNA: TGTGCCAGCAGACTAGGGACAGGCGGCACCGGGGAGCTGTTTTTT. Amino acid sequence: CASRLGTGGTGELFF.

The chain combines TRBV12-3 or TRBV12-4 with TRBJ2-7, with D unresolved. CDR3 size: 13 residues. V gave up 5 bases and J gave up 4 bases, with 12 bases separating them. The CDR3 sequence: CASSIEGHYEQYF. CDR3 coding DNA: TGTGCCAGCAGTATAGAAGGGCATTACGAGCAGTACTTC.

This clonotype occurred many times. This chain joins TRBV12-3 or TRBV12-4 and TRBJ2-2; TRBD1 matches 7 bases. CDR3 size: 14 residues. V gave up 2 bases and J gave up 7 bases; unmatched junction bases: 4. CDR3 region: CASSLQDRFGELFF. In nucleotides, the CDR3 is TGTGCCAGCAGTTTACAGGACAGGTTCGGGGAGCTGTTTTTT.

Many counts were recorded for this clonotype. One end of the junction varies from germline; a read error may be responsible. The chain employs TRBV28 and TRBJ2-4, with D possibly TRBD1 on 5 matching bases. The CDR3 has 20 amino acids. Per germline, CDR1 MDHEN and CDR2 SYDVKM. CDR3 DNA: TGTGCCAGCAGTTTAAAACGTTGGCTAGGGGCAACTCGGACCAAAAACATTAAGTACTTC. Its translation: CASSLKRWLGATRTKNIKYF.